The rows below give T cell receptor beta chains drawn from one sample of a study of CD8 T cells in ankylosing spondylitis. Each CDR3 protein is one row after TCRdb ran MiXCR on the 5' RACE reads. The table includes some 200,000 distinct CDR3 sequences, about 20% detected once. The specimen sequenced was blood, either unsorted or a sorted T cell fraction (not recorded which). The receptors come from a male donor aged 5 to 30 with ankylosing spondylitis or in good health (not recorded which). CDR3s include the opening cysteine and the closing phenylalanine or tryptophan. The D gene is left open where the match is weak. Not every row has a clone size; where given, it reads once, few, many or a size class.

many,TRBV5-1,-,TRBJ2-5,TGCGCCAGCAGCGCTTCTTCGTACCAAGAGACCCAGTACTTC,CASSASSYQETQYF
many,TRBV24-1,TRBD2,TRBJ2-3,TGTGCCACCTCAAACAAGGGGCTAGCGGGAGGTTTTAACACAGATACGCAGTATTTT,CATSNKGLAGGFNTDTQYF
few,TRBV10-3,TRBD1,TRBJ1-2,TGTGCCATTACCCGGACAGGGGATAATGGCTACACCTTC,CAITRTGDNGYTF
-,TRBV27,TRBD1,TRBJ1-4,TGTGCCAGCAGTTCGTTCGGGACAGGCTTTGGAAAACTGTTTTTT,CASSSFGTGFGKLFF
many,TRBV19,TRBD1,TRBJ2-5,TGTGCCAGTAACAGCCCCTCGAGGACAGGGGCCAACCAAGAGACCCAGTACTTC,CASNSPSRTGANQETQYF
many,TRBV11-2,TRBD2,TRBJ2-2,TGTGCCAGCAGCTTAGAGGCGGGAGCCGGGGAGCTGTTTTTT,CASSLEAGAGELFF
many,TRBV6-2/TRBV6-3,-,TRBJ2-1,TGTGCCAGCAGTTACTCCCGGAATGAGCAGTTCTTC,CASSYSRNEQFF
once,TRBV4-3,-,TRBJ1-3,TGCGCCAGCAGCCAAGATCGTGGTAGGGACAACACCATATATTTT,CASSQDRGRDNTIYF
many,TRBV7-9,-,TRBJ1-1,TGTGCCAGCAGCCGAGGACAGAACACTGAAGCTTTCTTT,CASSRGQNTEAFF
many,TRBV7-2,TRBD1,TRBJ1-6,TGTGCCAGCAGCGACAGGGGTTGGTCACCCCTCCACTTT,CASSDRGWSPLHF
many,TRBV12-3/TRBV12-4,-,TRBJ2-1,TGTGCCAGCCTCCCCGGGCTAGCTAACAATGAGCAGTTCTTC,CASLPGLANNEQFF
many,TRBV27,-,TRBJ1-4,TGTGCCAGCAGCCCCGGCCAGGGAGTCGCTAATGAAAAACTGTTTTTT,CASSPGQGVANEKLFF
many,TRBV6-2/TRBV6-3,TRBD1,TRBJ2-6,TGTGCCAGCAGTTACTTGTTCGGGACAGGGGATTTATGGGCCAACGTCCTGACTTTC,CASSYLFGTGDLWANVLTF
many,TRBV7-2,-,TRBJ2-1,TGTGCCAGCAGCTTGGGCAGACACAATGAGCAGTTCTTC,CASSLGRHNEQFF
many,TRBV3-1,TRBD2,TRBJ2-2,TGTGCCAGCAGCCAAAGCCCTAGCGGGAGTTTTGCCGGGGAGCTGTTTTTT,CASSQSPSGSFAGELFF
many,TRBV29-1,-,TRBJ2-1,TGCAGCGCTGGGGCTTCCAATGAGCAGTTCTTC,CSAGASNEQFF
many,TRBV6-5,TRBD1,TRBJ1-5,TGTGCCAGCAGTGGGGACAGGGGCAATCAGCCCCAGCATTTT,CASSGDRGNQPQHF
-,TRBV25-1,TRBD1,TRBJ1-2,TGTGCCAGCAGTGAACTAGGACAGGGGTATGGCTACACCTTC,CASSELGQGYGYTF
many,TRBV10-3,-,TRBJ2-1,TGTGCCATCAGAGGGGGAAGGAACTACAATGAGCAGTTCTTC,CAIRGGRNYNEQFF
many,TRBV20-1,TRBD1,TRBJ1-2,TGCAGCAAGGACAGGGACGGCTACACCTTC,CSKDRDGYTF
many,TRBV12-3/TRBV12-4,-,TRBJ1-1,TGTGCCAGCAGTCCCGGACAGCTGAACACTGAAGCTTTCTTT,CASSPGQLNTEAFF
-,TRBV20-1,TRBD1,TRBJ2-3,TGCAGTGCTTGGGACAGGGACCCCACAGATACGCAGTATTTT,CSAWDRDPTDTQYF
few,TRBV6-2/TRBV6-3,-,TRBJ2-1,TGTGCCAGCAATAAGGGACCTCGGTCGGGTGAGCAGTTCTTC,CASNKGPRSGEQFF
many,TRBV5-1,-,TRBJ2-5,TGCGCCAGCAGCTATCGGGGAGGAGAGACCCAGTACTTC,CASSYRGGETQYF
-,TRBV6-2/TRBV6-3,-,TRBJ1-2,TGTGCCAGCAGTCGGGACGGACCTAACTATGGCTACACCTTC,CASSRDGPNYGYTF
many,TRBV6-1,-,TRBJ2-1,TGTGCCAGCAGTGAGTGGAACTGGCAGTTCTTC,CASSEWNWQFF
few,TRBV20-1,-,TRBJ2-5,TGCAGTGCTAGATCTAGCGATGGGGAGACCCAGTACTTC,CSARSSDGETQYF
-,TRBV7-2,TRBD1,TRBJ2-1,TGTGCCAGCAGCTTAGTAGGGACAGCCAACAATGAGCAGTTCTTC,CASSLVGTANNEQFF
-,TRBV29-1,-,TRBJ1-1,TGCAGCGCGGCGACCGGCGGTGGTGGGGCTTTCTTT,CSAATGGGGAFF
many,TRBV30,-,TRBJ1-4,TGTGCCTGGAGTTGGACAAGTGGAGCAACTAATGAAAAACTGTTTTTT,CAWSWTSGATNEKLFF
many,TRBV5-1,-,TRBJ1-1,TGCGCCAGCAGCTTGTATGGGCAGGAGAAAGTAGCTTTCTTT,CASSLYGQEKVAFF
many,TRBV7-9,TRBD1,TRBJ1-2,TGTGCCAGCAGGTCGCCGGGACAGGGGAAAGGTGGCTACACCTTC,CASRSPGQGKGGYTF
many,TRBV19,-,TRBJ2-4,TGTGCCAGTAGTATAGCTAGGGAAAACATTCAGTACTTC,CASSIARENIQYF
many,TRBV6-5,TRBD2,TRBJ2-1,TGTGCCAGCAGTGGATCTAGCGGTGGAAGCTCCTACAATGAGCAGTTCTTC,CASSGSSGGSSYNEQFF
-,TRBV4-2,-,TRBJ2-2,TGTGCCAGCAGCCAAGCCAGGGAGTACGGCCCGAACACCGGGGAGCTGTTTTTT,CASSQAREYGPNTGELFF
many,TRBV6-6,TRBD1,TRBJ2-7,TGTGCCAGCAAACCCGGGACAGGGAACAACGAGCAGTACTTC,CASKPGTGNNEQYF
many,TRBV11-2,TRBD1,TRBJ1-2,TGTGCCAGCAGCGGACCGGGACAGGGGGCTCTTTTCTATGGCTACACCTTC,CASSGPGQGALFYGYTF
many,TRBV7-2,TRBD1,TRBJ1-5,TGTGCCAGCAGCGCGGACAGGGCTCAGCCCCAGCATTTT,CASSADRAQPQHF
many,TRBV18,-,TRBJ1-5,TGTGCCAGCTCACCCCAGGGTTGGCAGCCCCAGCATTTT,CASSPQGWQPQHF
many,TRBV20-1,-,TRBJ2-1,TGCAGTGCTAGAGATGAGAACGGCTACTACAATGAGCAGTTCTTC,CSARDENGYYNEQFF
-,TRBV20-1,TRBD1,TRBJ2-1,TGCAGATCGACAGGGGATGAGCAGTTCTTC,CRSTGDEQFF
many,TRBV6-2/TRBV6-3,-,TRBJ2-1,TGTGCCAGCAGTCCCCTAGGACAGCCCAGGGATGAGCAGTTCTTC,CASSPLGQPRDEQFF